This paragraph reports one T cell receptor beta chain. Clones were sequenced by immunoSEQ multiplex PCR, and TCRdb holds only the in-frame ones, with some missing. The sample consists of about 53,000 clones, roughly four fifths of them appearing once. This sample is drawn from a study of radiotherapy plus CTLA-4 blockade in lung cancer. Looking at the study overall: Objective response was observed in roughly 20% of patients, and disease control in 30% to 35%.

The receptor's source is a human donor with non-small cell lung cancer whose response to radiotherapy plus ipilimumab could not be evaluated. Sequences were derived from peripheral blood, sampled from a patient treated with radiotherapy plus ipilimumab.

The CDR3 sequence is CASRAGVLGSPLHF. The CDR3 region has the DNA TGTGCCAGCAGAGCGGGGGTTCTAGGATCACCCCTCCACTTT. V usage is TRBV2 and J usage is TRBJ1-6; possibly TRBD1 for D (5 bases). With 6 bases removed from V and 10 bases from J, the gap between germline ends came to 16 bases. Germline V lookup: CDR1 SNHLY, CDR2 FYNNEI. The CDR3 sequence is 14 residues long.